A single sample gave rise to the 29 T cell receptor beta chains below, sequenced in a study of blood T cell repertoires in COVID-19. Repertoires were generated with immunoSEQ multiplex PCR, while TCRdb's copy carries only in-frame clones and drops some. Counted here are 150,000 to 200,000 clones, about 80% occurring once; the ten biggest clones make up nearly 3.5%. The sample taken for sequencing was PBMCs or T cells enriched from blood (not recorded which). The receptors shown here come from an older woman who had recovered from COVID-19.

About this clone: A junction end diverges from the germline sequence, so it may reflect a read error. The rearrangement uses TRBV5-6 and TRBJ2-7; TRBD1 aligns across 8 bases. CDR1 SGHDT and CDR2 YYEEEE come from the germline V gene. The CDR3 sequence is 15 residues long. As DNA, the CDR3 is TGTGCCAGCAGCTGGGGTGACAGGGGCTCCTACGAGCAGTACTTT. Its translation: CASSWGDRGSYEQYF.

In nucleotides, the CDR3 is TGTGCCAGCAGCGCACCCGGGACTAGCGGGGGGGTCAATGAGCAGTTCTTC. Amino acid sequence: CASSAPGTSGGVNEQFF. The chain links TRBV7-3 to TRBJ2-1; 16 positions agree with TRBD2. CDR3 length equals 17 residues. The trim removed 5 bases at V and 6 bases at J, leaving 7 bases unmatched. Germline-derived CDR1 and CDR2 are SGHTA and FQGTGA. Full variable domain (outside the CDR3, taken from reference TRBV7-3 and TRBJ2-1): GAGVSQTPSNKVTEKGKYVELRCDPISGHTALYWYRQSLGQGPEFLIYFQGTGAADDSGLPNDRFFAVRPEGSVSTLKIQRTERGDSAVYLCASSAPGTSGGVNEQFFGPGTRLTVL.

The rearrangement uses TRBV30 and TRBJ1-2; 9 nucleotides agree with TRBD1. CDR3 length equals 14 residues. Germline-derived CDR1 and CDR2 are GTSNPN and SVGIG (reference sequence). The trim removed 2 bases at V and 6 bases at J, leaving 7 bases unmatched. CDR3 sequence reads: CAWSRIQGAHGYTF. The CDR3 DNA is TGTGCCTGGAGTAGAATACAGGGGGCGCATGGCTACACCTTC.

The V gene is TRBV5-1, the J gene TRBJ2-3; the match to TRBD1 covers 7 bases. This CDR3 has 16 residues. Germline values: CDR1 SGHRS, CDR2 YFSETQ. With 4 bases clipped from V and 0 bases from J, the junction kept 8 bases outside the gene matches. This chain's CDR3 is CASSGGQAPSTDTQYF. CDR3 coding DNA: TGCGCCAGCAGCGGCGGACAGGCACCGAGCACAGATACGCAGTATTTT.

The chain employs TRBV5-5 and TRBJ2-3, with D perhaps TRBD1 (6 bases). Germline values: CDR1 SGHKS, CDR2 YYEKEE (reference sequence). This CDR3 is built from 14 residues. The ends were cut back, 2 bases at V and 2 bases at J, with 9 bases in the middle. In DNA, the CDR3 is TGTGCCAGCAGCTTACAGGGTTTCACAGATACGCAGTATTTT. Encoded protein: CASSLQGFTDTQYF.

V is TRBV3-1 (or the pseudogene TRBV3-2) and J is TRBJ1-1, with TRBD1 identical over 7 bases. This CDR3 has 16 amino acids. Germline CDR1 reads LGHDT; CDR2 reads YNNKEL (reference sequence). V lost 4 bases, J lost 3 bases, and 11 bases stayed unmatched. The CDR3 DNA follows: TGTGCCAGCAGCCCCATCGAGGGGGCATGGGACACTGAAGCTTTCTTT. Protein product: CASSPIEGAWDTEAFF.

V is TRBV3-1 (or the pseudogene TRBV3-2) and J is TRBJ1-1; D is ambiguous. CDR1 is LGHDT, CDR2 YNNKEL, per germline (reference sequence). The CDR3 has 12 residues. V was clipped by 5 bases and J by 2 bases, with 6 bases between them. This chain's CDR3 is CASSFINTEAFF. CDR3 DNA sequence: TGTGCCAGCAGCTTTATTAACACTGAAGCTTTCTTT.

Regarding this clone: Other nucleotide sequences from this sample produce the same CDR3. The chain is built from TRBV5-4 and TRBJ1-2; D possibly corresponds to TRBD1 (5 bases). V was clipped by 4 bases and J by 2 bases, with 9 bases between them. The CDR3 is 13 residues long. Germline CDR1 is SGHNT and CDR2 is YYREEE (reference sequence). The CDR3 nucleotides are TGTGCCAGCAGCCGGGACTCAAACTATGGCTACACCTTC. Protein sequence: CASSRDSNYGYTF.

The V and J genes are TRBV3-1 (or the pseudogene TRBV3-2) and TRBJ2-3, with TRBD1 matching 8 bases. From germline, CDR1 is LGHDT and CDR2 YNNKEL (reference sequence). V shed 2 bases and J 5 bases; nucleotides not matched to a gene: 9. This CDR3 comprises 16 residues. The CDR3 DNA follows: TGTGCCAGCAGCCAATTACAGGGGGGCCCCGAAGATACGCAGTATTTT. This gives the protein CASSQLQGGPEDTQYF.

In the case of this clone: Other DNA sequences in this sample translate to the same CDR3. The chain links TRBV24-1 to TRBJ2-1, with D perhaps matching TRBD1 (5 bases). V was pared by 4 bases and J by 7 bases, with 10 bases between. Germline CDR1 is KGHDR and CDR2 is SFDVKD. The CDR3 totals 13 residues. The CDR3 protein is CATSERGWNEQFF. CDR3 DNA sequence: TGTGCCACCAGTGAAAGGGGCTGGAATGAGCAGTTCTTC.

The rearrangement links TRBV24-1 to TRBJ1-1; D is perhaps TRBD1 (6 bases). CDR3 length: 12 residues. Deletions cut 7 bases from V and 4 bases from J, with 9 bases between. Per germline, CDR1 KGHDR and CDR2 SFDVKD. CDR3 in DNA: TGTGCCACCAGGGCAGGGGCCACTGAAGCTTTCTTT. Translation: CATRAGATEAFF.

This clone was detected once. The CDR3 loop reads CASSQDPDSRYGYTF. The CDR3 DNA sequence: TGCGCCAGCAGCCAGGACCCGGACAGCCGCTATGGCTACACCTTC. The chain joins TRBV4-1 to TRBJ1-2, with a tentative D call TRBD1 (6 bases). The CDR3 length is 15 residues. V was shortened by 3 bases and J by 4 bases, with 15 bases between the two germline ends. CDR1 is MGHRA, CDR2 YSYEKL, per germline.

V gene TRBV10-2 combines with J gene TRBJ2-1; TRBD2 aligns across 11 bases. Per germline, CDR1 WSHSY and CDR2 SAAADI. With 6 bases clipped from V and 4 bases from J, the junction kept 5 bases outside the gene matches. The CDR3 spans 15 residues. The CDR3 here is CASSPTSGVYNEQFF. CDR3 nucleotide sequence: TGCGCCAGCAGCCCGACTAGCGGGGTATACAATGAGCAGTTCTTC.

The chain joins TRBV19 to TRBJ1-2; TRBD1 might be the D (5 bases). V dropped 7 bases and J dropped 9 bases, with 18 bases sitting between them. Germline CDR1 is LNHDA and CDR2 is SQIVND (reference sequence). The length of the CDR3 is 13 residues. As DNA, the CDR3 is TGTGCCAGTAACTTCCGGGCCAGGGATAGCTACACCTTC. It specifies CASNFRARDSYTF.

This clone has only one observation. The CDR3 loop reads CASRFPGQNSPLHF. CDR3 DNA sequence: TGTGCAAGTCGCTTCCCGGGACAGAATTCACCCCTCCACTTT. This chain joins TRBV12-2 and TRBJ1-6; the listed D gene, TRBD1, was not tested against the DNA. TRBV12-2 is marked as a pseudogene. This CDR3 region has 14 residues.

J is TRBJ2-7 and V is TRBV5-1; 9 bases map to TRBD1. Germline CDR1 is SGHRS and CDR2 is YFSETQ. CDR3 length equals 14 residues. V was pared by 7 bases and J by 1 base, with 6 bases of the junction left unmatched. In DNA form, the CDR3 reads TGCGCCAGCCGCCAGGGACAGGGATCCTACGAGCAGTACTTC. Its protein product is CASRQGQGSYEQYF.

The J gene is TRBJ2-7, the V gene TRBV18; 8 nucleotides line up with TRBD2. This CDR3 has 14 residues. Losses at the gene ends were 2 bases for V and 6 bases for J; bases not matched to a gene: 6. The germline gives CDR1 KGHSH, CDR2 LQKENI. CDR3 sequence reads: CASSPSGGAGEQYF. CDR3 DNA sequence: TGTGCCAGCTCACCATCGGGGGGGGCCGGCGAGCAGTACTTC.

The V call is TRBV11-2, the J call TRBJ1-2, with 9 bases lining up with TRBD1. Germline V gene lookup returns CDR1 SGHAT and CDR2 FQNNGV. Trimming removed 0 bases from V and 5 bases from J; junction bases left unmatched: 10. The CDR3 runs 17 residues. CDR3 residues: CASSLDVEDRGLYGYTF. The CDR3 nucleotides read TGTGCCAGCAGCTTAGATGTAGAGGACAGGGGCCTGTATGGCTACACCTTC. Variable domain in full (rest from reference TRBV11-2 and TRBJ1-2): EAGVAQSPRYKIIEKRQSVAFWCNPISGHATLYWYQQILGQGPKLLIQFQNNGVVDDSQLPKDRFSAERLKGVDSTLKIQPAKLEDSAVYLCASSLDVEDRGLYGYTFGSGTRLTVV.

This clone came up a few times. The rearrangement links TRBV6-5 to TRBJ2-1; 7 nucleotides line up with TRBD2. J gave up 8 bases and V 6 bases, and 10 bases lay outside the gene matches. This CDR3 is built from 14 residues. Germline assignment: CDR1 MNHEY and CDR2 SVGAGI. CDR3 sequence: CASRSGAGIYEQFF. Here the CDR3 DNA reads TGTGCCAGCAGGAGCGGGGCCGGGATCTATGAGCAGTTCTTC.

This CDR3 is CASSSQTGFRFDTF. The DNA of the CDR3 is TGTGCCAGCAGCTCGCAGACAGGGTTCAGGTTCGACACCTTC. This chain links TRBV5-4 with TRBJ1-2, with 7 bases identical to TRBD1. J gave up 12 bases and V 3 bases, and 14 bases lay outside the gene matches. This CDR3 contains 14 residues. CDR1 is SGHNT, CDR2 YYREEE, per germline (reference sequence).

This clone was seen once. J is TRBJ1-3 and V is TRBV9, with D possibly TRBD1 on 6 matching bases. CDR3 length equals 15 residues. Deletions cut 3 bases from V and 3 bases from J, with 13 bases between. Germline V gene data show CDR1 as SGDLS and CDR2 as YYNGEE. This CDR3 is CASSANRVFGNTIYF. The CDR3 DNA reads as TGTGCCAGCAGCGCTAACAGGGTCTTTGGAAACACCATATATTTT.

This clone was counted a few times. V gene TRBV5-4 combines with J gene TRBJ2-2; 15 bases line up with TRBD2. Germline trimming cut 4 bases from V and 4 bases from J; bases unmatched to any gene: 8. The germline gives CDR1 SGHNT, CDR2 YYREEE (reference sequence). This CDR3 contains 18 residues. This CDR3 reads CASSPGLAGGGSTGELFF. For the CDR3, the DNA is TGTGCCAGCAGCCCGGGACTAGCGGGGGGCGGGAGCACCGGGGAGCTGTTTTTT. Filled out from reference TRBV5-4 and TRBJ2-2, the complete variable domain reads ETGVTQSPTHLIKTRGQQVTLRCSSQSGHNTVSWYQQALGQGPQFIFQYYREEENGRGNFPPRFSGLQFPNYSSELNVNALELDDSALYLCASSPGLAGGGSTGELFFGEGSRLTVL.

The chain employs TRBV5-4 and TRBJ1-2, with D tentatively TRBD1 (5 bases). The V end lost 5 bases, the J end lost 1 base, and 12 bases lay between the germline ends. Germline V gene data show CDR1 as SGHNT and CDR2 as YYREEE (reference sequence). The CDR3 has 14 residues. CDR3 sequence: CASRGTGLNYGYTF. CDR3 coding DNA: TGTGCCAGCAGGGGCACGGGACTTAACTATGGCTACACCTTC.

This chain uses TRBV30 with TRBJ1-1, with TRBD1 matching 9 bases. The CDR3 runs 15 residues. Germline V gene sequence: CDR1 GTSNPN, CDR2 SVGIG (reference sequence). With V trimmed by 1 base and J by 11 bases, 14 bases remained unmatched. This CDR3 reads CAWSAPSTGGAWAFF. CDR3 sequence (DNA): TGTGCCTGGAGTGCCCCGAGCACAGGGGGCGCTTGGGCTTTCTTT.

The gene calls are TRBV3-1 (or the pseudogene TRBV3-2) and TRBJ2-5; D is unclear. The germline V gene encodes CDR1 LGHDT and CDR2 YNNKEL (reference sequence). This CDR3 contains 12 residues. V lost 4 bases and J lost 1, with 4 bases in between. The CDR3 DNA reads TGTGCCAGCAGCCTAGTCCAAGAGACCCAGTACTTC. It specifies CASSLVQETQYF.

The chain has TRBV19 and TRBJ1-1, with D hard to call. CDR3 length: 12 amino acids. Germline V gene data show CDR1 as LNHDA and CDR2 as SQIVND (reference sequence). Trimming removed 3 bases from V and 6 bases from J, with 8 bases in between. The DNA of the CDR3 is TGTGCCAGTAGTATCGGGGTTTCTGAAGCTTTCTTT. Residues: CASSIGVSEAFF.

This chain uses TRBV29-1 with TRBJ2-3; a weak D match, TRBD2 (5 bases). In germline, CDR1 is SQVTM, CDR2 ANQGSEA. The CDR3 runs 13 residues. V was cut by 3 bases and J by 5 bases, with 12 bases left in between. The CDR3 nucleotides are TGCAGCGTTGATGGGGAGATAGTAGATACGCAGTATTTT. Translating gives CSVDGEIVDTQYF.

Here the CDR3 reads CASSLTVNTEAFF. CDR3 in DNA: TGTGCCAGCAGCCTGACAGTGAACACTGAAGCTTTCTTT. The chain uses TRBV5-8 and TRBJ1-1, with D tentatively TRBD1 (5 bases). The germline CDR1 and CDR2 sequences are SGHTS and YDEGEE. The length of the CDR3 is 13 residues. V was pared by 4 bases and J by 0 bases, with 7 bases between. Complete variable domain (other parts from reference TRBV5-8 and TRBJ1-1): EAGVTQSPTHLIKTRGQQATLRCSPISGHTSVYWYQQALGLGLQFLLWYDEGEERNRGNFPPRFSGRQFPNYSSELNVNALELEDSALYLCASSLTVNTEAFFGQGTRLTVV.

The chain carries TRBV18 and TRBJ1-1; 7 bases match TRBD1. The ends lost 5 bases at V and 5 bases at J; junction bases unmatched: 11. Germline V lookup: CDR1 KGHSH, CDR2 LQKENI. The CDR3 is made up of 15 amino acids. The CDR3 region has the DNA TGTGCCAGCTCAACAGCCTTGACAGGGTCGACTGAAGCTTTCTTT. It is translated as CASSTALTGSTEAFF.